The clone carrying this T cell receptor beta chain was seen only a few times. It was genomic DNA that served as the template for profiling TCR beta VDJ and CDR3. From the reads, TCRdb called clonotypes with MiXCR, one entry per CDR3 protein. The table lists some 200,000 distinct CDR3 sequences, roughly half of them singletons. The record originates from a study of CD8+CD57+ T cells in acquired aplastic anemia. Turning to the study itself: Mean yield of DNA from sorted CD4+ and CD8+ cells was 2.5 to 4 ug.

V was trimmed by 1 base and J by 10 bases, leaving 20 bases between them. The CDR3 runs to 15 residues. The germline gives CDR1 SGHKS, CDR2 YYEKEE (reference sequence). The patients chosen for sequencing had shown expansion of CD8+CD57+ cells (detected by flow cytometry). Every patient presented with severe acquired aplastic anemia. V gene TRBV5-5 combines with J gene TRBJ1-2; D may be TRBD1 (6 bases). Sequenced input: sorted CD4+, CD8+, or CD8+CD57+ T cells (not recorded which) from PBMCs. The receptor was derived from a human donor with aplastic anemia. Written as DNA, the CDR3 is TGTGCCAGCAGCTTGTGGGGGGCCCAGGGAATGGACTACACCTTC. Translation: CASSLWGAQGMDYTF.